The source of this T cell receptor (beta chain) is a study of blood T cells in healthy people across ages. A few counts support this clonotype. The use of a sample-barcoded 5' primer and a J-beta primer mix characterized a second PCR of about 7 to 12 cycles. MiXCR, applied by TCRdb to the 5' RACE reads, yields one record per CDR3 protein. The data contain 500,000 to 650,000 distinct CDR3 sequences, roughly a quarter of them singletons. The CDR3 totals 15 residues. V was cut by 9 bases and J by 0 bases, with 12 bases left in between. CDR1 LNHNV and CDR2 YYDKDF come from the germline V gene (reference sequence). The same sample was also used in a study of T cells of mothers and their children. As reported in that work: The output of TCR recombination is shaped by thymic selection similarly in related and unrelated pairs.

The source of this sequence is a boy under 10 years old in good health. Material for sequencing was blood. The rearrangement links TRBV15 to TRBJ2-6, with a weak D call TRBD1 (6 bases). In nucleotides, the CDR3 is TGTGCCACTACGGACAGCGACTCTGGGGCCAACGTCCTGACTTTC. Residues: CATTDSDSGANVLTF.